These 24 T cell receptor beta chains share one sample of origin, sequenced in a study of PD-L1 blockade in urothelial cancer. The protocol was immunoSEQ multiplex PCR, while the TCRdb copy is restricted to in-frame clones and leaves out a portion. The table records about 88,000 clones, approximately 91% of them present only once. The sample consisted of PBMCs, taken around atezolizumab (anti-PD-L1) treatment. The receptors shown here come from a man aged 55 to 69 with urothelial cancer.

V gene TRBV7-2 combines with J gene TRBJ2-1, with TRBD2 identical over 11 bases. The J segment lost 5 bases and the V segment lost 5 bases, leaving 5 bases of the junction unmatched. The CDR3 is 15 residues long. CDR1 and CDR2 from the germline V gene are SGHTA and FQGNSA. The CDR3 protein is CASSRSGGGNNEQFF. The CDR3 DNA reads TGTGCCAGCAGCCGTAGCGGGGGGGGAAACAATGAGCAGTTCTTC.

The J gene is TRBJ2-3, the V gene TRBV30, with unresolved D. Germline CDR1 GTSNPN, CDR2 SVGIG (reference sequence). This CDR3 has 15 residues. The V end lost 3 bases, the J end lost 2 bases, and 15 bases lay between the germline ends. CDR3 DNA: TGTGCCTGGAGCCCCGGGTCCCTAAACACAGATACGCAGTATTTT. Residues: CAWSPGSLNTDTQYF.

V is TRBV6-4 and J is TRBJ2-7, with 10 bases identical to TRBD1. V lost 0 bases, J lost 4 bases, and 15 bases stayed unmatched. Germline V lookup: CDR1 MRHNA, CDR2 SNTAGT. This CDR3 region has 19 residues. The chain's CDR3 is CASSDSRDRGPIAHYEQYF. The CDR3 DNA is TGTGCCAGCAGTGACTCCCGGGACAGGGGCCCAATAGCCCATTACGAGCAGTACTTC.

The chain combines TRBV11-3 with TRBJ2-7; 9 bases are a match to TRBD1. The V and J ends lost 3 bases and 2 bases, in that order; junction bases with no gene match: 2. Germline V CDR1 and CDR2: SGHNT, YENEEA. The CDR3 extends over 14 amino acids. This chain's CDR3 is CASSFGQGTYEQYF. In DNA, the CDR3 is TGTGCCAGCAGCTTCGGACAGGGGACCTACGAGCAGTACTTC.

The rearrangement links TRBV7-2 to TRBJ2-7; perhaps TRBD2 as D (6 bases). CDR3 length: 14 amino acids. Trimming took off 1 base at V and 3 bases at J, with 10 bases between the two ends. Germline V gene lookup returns CDR1 SGHTA and CDR2 FQGNSA. Written as DNA, the CDR3 is TGTGCCAGCAGCTTAGGTGCGGGATACTACGAGCAGTACTTC. It codes for CASSLGAGYYEQYF.

J is TRBJ1-1 and V is TRBV19; tentatively, D is TRBD1 (5 bases). The V gene lost 4 bases and the J gene lost 1 base, with 16 bases spanning the gap. This CDR3 has 16 amino acids. From germline, CDR1 is LNHDA and CDR2 SQIVND (reference sequence). The CDR3 here is CASSRQTESPNTEAFF. In DNA form, the CDR3 reads TGTGCCAGTAGTAGACAGACTGAGTCACCGAACACTGAAGCTTTCTTT.

The CDR3 DNA reads as TGTGCCAGCAGTGATGAGGTCGGAATGGCCCAGTACTTC. Residues: CASSDEVGMAQYF. The gene calls are TRBV6-4 and TRBJ2-5; D is unresolved. V lost 3 bases and J lost 9, with 14 bases in between. Germline CDR1 MRHNA, CDR2 SNTAGT. The CDR3 is 13 amino acids.

The V and J genes are TRBV28 and TRBJ1-2; TRBD1 matches 8 bases. Germline lookup yields CDR1 MDHEN and CDR2 SYDVKM. V trimming: 2 bases; J trimming: 4 bases; junction bases outside the gene matches: 3. CDR3 length: 14 residues. The chain's CDR3 is CASSLTGGGYGYTF. The CDR3 DNA is TGTGCCAGCAGTTTAACAGGGGGTGGCTATGGCTACACCTTC.

The J gene is TRBJ2-5, the V gene TRBV2; a weak D match, TRBD1 (6 bases). V lost 8 bases, J lost 5 bases, and 18 bases lay in between. The CDR3 runs to 14 residues. CDR1 is SNHLY, CDR2 FYNNEI, per germline. Here the CDR3 DNA reads TGTGCCAGCTTTGGGGGACATGCGGCGGAGACCCAGTACTTC. It specifies CASFGGHAAETQYF.

V usage is TRBV5-4 and J usage is TRBJ2-5, with 10 bases matching TRBD2. The germline gives CDR1 SGHNT, CDR2 YYREEE (reference sequence). The CDR3 covers 16 residues. The J segment lost 2 bases and the V segment lost 0 bases, leaving 4 bases of the junction unmatched. CDR3 in DNA: TGTGCCAGCAGCTTGGTGTCTAGCGGGGGACAAGAGACCCAGTACTTC. The encoded protein is CASSLVSSGGQETQYF. The full variable domain, in which reference TRBV5-4 and TRBJ2-5 provide the parts outside the CDR3, is ETGVTQSPTHLIKTRGQQVTLRCSSQSGHNTVSWYQQALGQGPQFIFQYYREEENGRGNFPPRFSGLQFPNYSSELNVNALELDDSALYLCASSLVSSGGQETQYFGPGTRLLVL.

V usage is TRBV6-5 and J usage is TRBJ1-1, with D maybe TRBD1 (6 bases). This CDR3 contains 15 residues. V lost 2 bases and J 1 base, leaving 11 bases between the germline ends. In germline, CDR1 is MNHEY, CDR2 SVGAGI. CDR3 sequence: CASSYTGYSNTEAFF. The CDR3, as DNA: TGTGCCAGCAGTTACACAGGGTATTCGAACACTGAAGCTTTCTTT.

This clone appeared once. The rearrangement joins TRBV7-6 to TRBJ2-5; TRBD1 aligns across 9 bases. The CDR3 is made up of 18 amino acids. CDR1 is SGHVS and CDR2 is FNYEAQ in the germline V gene. After removal of 1 base from V and 6 bases from J, the junction contained 15 bases not matched to a gene. CDR3 residues: CASSLGTAGQGSWKTQYF. The DNA of the CDR3 is TGTGCCAGCAGCTTAGGAACTGCCGGACAGGGGTCTTGGAAGACCCAGTACTTC.

CDR3 nucleotides: TGTGCCAGCAGCTCAAACCGACAGGGGGAACCCTACGAGCAGTACTTC. Translation: CASSSNRQGEPYEQYF. This chain connects TRBV13 to TRBJ2-7; 9 bases are a match to TRBD1. V trimming: 4 bases; J trimming: 2 bases; junction bases outside the gene matches: 9. The CDR3 is 16 amino acids. CDR1 and CDR2 (germline): PRHDT, FYEKMQ (reference sequence).

The chain is built from TRBV19 and TRBJ2-3; 7 positions agree with TRBD1. This CDR3 spans 16 amino acids. CDR1 is LNHDA, CDR2 SQIVND, per germline (reference sequence). V was clipped by 5 bases and J by 4 bases; unmatched bases: 12. CDR3 coding DNA: TGTGCCAGTAGTCCCACGACGGACAGGAACCCAGATACGCAGTATTTT. Residues: CASSPTTDRNPDTQYF.

V and J are TRBV27 and TRBJ1-5; D is unclear. CDR1 and CDR2 (germline): MNHEY, SMNVEV (reference sequence). This CDR3 region has 16 residues. V shed 5 bases and J shed 6 bases, with 20 bases lying between them. CDR3 nucleotides: TGTGCCAGCAGTGAAGGCGGTTATTCGAGGTCTCAGCCCCAGCATTTT. It translates to CASSEGGYSRSQPQHF.

This sequence joins TRBV11-1 and TRBJ1-6; 7 bases align to TRBD1. Trimming took 3 bases from V and 7 from J; bases not matched to a gene: 12. The germline gives CDR1 SGHAT, CDR2 FQDESV (reference sequence). This CDR3 comprises 17 residues. As DNA, the CDR3 is TGTGCCAGCAGCTTCGGCAGTGGGGACAGAACGAATTCACCCCTCCACTTT. The encoded protein is CASSFGSGDRTNSPLHF.

The chain uses TRBV6-1 and TRBJ1-2, with D possibly matching TRBD1 (6 bases). V lost 0 bases and J lost 3, with 11 bases in between. Germline V gene sequence: CDR1 MNHNS, CDR2 SASEGT. The CDR3 covers 15 residues. The CDR3 DNA reads as TGTGCCAGCAGTGAAGCGGGGCCAGGGGACTATGGCTACACCTTC. This gives the protein CASSEAGPGDYGYTF.

In its sample, this clone was seen a few times. The chain combines TRBV7-2 with TRBJ2-7, with 10 bases identical to TRBD1. CDR1 is SGHTA, CDR2 FQGNSA, per germline. The CDR3 is 14 amino acids. J lost 4 bases, V lost 5 bases, and 5 bases had no gene match. CDR3 DNA sequence: TGTGCCAGCAGCGAAGACAGGGGGCCATACGAGCAGTACTTC. Its protein product is CASSEDRGPYEQYF.

The chain links TRBV7-7 to TRBJ2-5; D not certain. V gave up 5 bases and J gave up 1 base, with 8 bases separating them. The germline gives CDR1 SSHAT, CDR2 FNYEAQ (reference sequence). This CDR3 has 13 amino acids. The CDR3 DNA reads as TGTGCCAGCAGCCCCTCGGTCCAAGAGACCCAGTACTTC. This encodes CASSPSVQETQYF.

The V and J genes are TRBV19 and TRBJ2-7; no clear D. V was cut by 3 bases and J by 2 bases, with 8 bases left in between. The CDR3 contains 13 residues. Germline V gene sequence: CDR1 LNHDA, CDR2 SQIVND (reference sequence). Here the CDR3 reads CASSINIPYEQYF. The DNA for the CDR3 is TGTGCCAGTAGTATTAATATTCCCTACGAGCAGTACTTC.

The chain combines TRBV9 with TRBJ2-2, with D tentatively TRBD1 (6 bases). This CDR3 has 14 amino acids. V gave up 6 bases and J gave up 1 base, with 10 bases separating them. CDR1 and CDR2 (germline): SGDLS, YYNGEE. CDR3 in amino acids: CASNIQGNTGELFF. The CDR3, as DNA: TGTGCCAGCAATATACAGGGGAACACCGGGGAGCTGTTTTTT.

The chain has TRBV5-1 and TRBJ2-5; D is possibly TRBD1 (5 bases). The CDR3 has 13 residues. Germline CDR1 SGHRS, CDR2 YFSETQ. Deletions cut 6 bases from V and 6 bases from J, with 15 bases between. CDR3 DNA: TGCGCCAGCAAAGACAGCCAGCACAAGACCCAGTACTTC. Translation gives CASKDSQHKTQYF.

The rearrangement joins TRBV9 to TRBJ2-2; a possible D gene is TRBD2 (5 bases). The V gene's germline CDR1 is SGDLS and CDR2 YYNGEE. The CDR3 consists of 15 residues. Trimming pared 2 bases from V and 1 base from J, leaving 9 bases between. This chain's CDR3 is CASSVDGRNTGELFF. Here the CDR3 DNA reads TGTGCCAGCAGCGTTGATGGGAGGAACACCGGGGAGCTGTTTTTT.

J is TRBJ2-6 and V is TRBV19; D possibly corresponds to TRBD1 (6 bases). CDR3 length equals 15 residues. Germline CDR1 LNHDA, CDR2 SQIVND (reference sequence). Trimming took 7 bases from V and 4 from J, leaving 14 bases between them. The CDR3 DNA follows: TGTGCCAGTACCCCTGGGGGCTGGGGGGCCAACGTCCTGACTTTC. Protein: CASTPGGWGANVLTF.